This paragraph covers one T cell receptor (beta chain) sequence. The antigen remains unidentified. The ends lost 5 bases at V and 4 bases at J; junction bases unmatched: 8. Per germline, CDR1 LNHDA and CDR2 SQIVND (reference sequence). This CDR3 comprises 15 residues. Some clones are missing from TCRdb's copy, which holds only in-frame ones; the method was immunoSEQ multiplex PCR. The data show approximately 81,000 clones, around 92% seen once. These data originate in a study of cytomegalovirus exposure and HLA in healthy donors. Study-level findings and limits: Subsequent analysis revealed that first-cohort TCR clusters tended to co-occur in the 120 or so validation repertoires. Some TCR beta chains (roughly 150 of them) were listed as cytomegalovirus-associated. TCR sequences were mostly rare, though some public TCRs occurred in many donors.

The sequence was obtained from a man in his late teens or twenties in good health and CMV-seronegative. Sequencing input: PBMCs. The chain has TRBV19 and TRBJ2-7; 10 bases fit TRBD2. The CDR3: CASSPASGRPYEQYF. Here the CDR3 DNA reads TGTGCCAGTAGTCCCGCTAGCGGGAGACCTTACGAGCAGTACTTC.